This T cell receptor beta chain was sequenced in a study of cytomegalovirus exposure and HLA in healthy donors (dated by TCRdb to about 2017). For the study in its entirety: An earlier analysis of 587 of the donors reported 250 to 350 Gb of sequence data and 95 million to 140 million unique TCR beta sequences obtained from 180 million or so T cells. Of the 300 to 500 genotyped donors, 65% to 90% were placed in the genetic ancestry cluster associated with self-reported Caucasian donors. Donor age, sex, ethnicity and CMV serostatus were compiled alongside the repertoire data. In an earlier analysis of 587 of the donors, high-throughput TCR beta sequencing was used to judge whether each TCR beta V gene segment behaved as functional or pseudogenic. Genome-wide SNP genotypes for about three fifths of the roughly 700 donors were used in a later genetic analysis, which treated that subset as a discovery cohort. The study aimed to test whether cataloging public T cell receptors could reveal signatures of past pathogen exposure. The study combined high-throughput TCR immunosequencing, statistical association of individual TCRs with disease status, and machine learning to predict cytomegalovirus infection status. The number of typed donors differed by locus: about 620-640 for A, B, C, DRB1 and DQB1; some 540 for DQA1; around 580 for DPA1; and roughly 450 for DPB1. A separate validation cohort of over a hundred different subjects was used in addition to the 666-subject first cohort. The later analysis used no new phenotypic data to find candidate immune exposures, relying instead on TCR beta sequences and their occurrence across donors. In a later analysis, previously published TCR beta repertoires from more than 500 donors were re-analyzed and high-resolution HLA genotyping was added so that TCR occurrence patterns could be studied. Every repertoire in the discovery cohort had been generated on one and the same sequencing platform. HLA typing covered class I and class II loci at four-digit resolution. Roughly 5 DR-DQ haplotypes were handled as single units for association and clustering, since linkage in the cohort was strong. An early release that covered fewer than 800 HLA-typed donors contained approximately 300 gigabases of sequencing data and tens of millions of unique TCR sequences. Among some 400 genotyped donors of the cohort, an average of approximately 200,000 unique TCR beta nucleotide sequences was sequenced per donor, of which 15% to 20% were non-productive. The T cell repertoires of some 670 subjects were profiled by immunosequencing and related to cytomegalovirus serostatus. What the authors observed across the whole study: HLA typing was unavailable for some donors at each locus, so association tests used only the typed subset. A few of the identified cytomegalovirus-associated TCR beta chains were confirmed in vitro to be specific for cytomegalovirus antigens. The authors suggested that the approach could potentially be generalized to other disease states and immunological phenotypes. The classifier was reported to diagnose cytomegalovirus status with high specificity and sensitivity in both the original and validation cohorts. Compared with the roughly 700-donor mean, donors in an Asian-associated ancestry cluster had fewer N-insertions in productive TCRs, according to a later genetic analysis. The study gave a list of under 200 TCR beta chains associated with cytomegalovirus. The presence/absence analyses assumed that sequencing depth was roughly uniform across donors, and that assumption may not be true. Several of the top co-occurrence clusters appeared to be linked to parvovirus B19, influenza, CMV and Epstein-Barr virus, according to a later analysis. A later analysis found that most CMV-associated TCR beta chains appeared HLA-restricted, with HLA associations seemingly driven largely by CMV exposure. The only immune exposure information available for the cohort was CMV serostatus. The earlier analysis of some 540 of the donors excluded approximately 15 rarely observed V segments, including chromosome 9 orphons, because counts were too low. Strong co-occurrence of HLA alleles, especially DR and DQ, made assigning TCR associations to individual alleles difficult. According to a later analysis, TCR association rates differed among HLA loci, with DRB1 alleles showing the most associated TCRs and HLA-C alleles showing the fewest. The cohort was sequenced for TCR beta chains only, and without alpha or paired-chain data the features that could be detected were limited. Across donors, most TCR sequences were observed very rarely, whereas some public TCRs were present in many individuals. In an earlier analysis of some 500 of the donors, most TCR beta V segments appeared in productive rearrangements about 87% or about 30% of the time, broadly matching IMGT annotations. Correlated functional status among segregating V segments might reflect linkage disequilibrium, but an unknown experimental factor could not be ruled out. A further reported finding was that TCR beta sequences accurately predicted the HLA-A and HLA-B alleles for most subjects in the first cohort. V-gene and J-gene trimming of TCR beta chains was associated with a missense DCLRE1C variant in a later genetic analysis, and the association was replicated in an independent cohort. In a later analysis, HLA-associated TCR beta chains showed more clonal expansion and lower generation probabilities than non-associated chains that were equally common. A cluster of highly shared sequence variants was judged likely to be a technical artifact of the sequencing pipeline. At a false discovery rate of 0.05, a later analysis linked 16,951 TCR beta sequences to specific HLA alleles.

As to this clone: The antigen it recognizes is unknown. Base qualities are missing; no much larger clone stands one base away.

The cohort consisted of 650 to 850 healthy bone marrow donors. All cohort members were sampled while nominally healthy, although unrecorded immune exposures were likely present. The donor was CMV seropositive and belonged to the group of more than 250 seropositive cohort members. Every donor gave a peripheral blood sample, and the peripheral blood mononuclear cells from that sample were used for TCR beta sequencing. Genomic DNA extraction from the blood cell samples was performed with the Qiagen DNeasy Blood Extraction Kit. The method was the immunoSEQ multiplex PCR assay. For the multiplex PCR, a mixture combining 60 forward primers for TCR Vbeta segments and 13 reverse primers for TCR Jbeta segments was used. The CDR3 region of rearranged TCR beta genes was amplified from genomic DNA by a multiplex PCR assay. The amplified TCR beta libraries were sequenced on the Illumina HiSeq System as 87-base-pair reads. On the authors' methods: A later analysis counted tens of millions of unique TCR beta chains across the 666 repertoires, and roughly 9.9 million of these chains were shared by at least two donors. Raw reads were error-corrected and collapsed into unique sequences by a nearest-neighbor algorithm in which closely related sequences were merged to remove PCR and sequencing errors. CDR3 sequences were aligned to IMGT reference sequences to assign V, D and J gene segments. For a sequence to be retained, a match of at least six nucleotides to both a V gene segment and a J gene segment was required. Rearrangements were classified as productive when the CDR3 lacked stop codons and remained in frame with V and J, and all other rearrangements were classified as non-productive. Following IMGT convention, CDR3 was defined as the stretch from the second conserved V-encoded cysteine up to the conserved J-encoded phenylalanine. The earlier analysis of some 550 of the donors excluded any sequence lacking an unambiguous match to a single V gene segment. An earlier analysis of approximately 590 of the donors classified V segments as functional when productive rearrangements were above 56.7% and as segregating when the standard deviation between donors was above 5%. A statistical classification framework was built for diagnosing cytomegalovirus status from the catalog of TCR beta chain sequences. A later analysis assigned V and J genes by comparing TCR nucleotide sequences with IMGT/GENE-DB human TR gene sequences. In a later analysis, CDR3 sequences and most-parsimonious VDJ recombination scenarios were assigned using the TCRdist pipeline. A later analysis defined each TCR beta chain by its CDR3 amino acid sequence plus V-gene family, and excluded reads lacking a unique V-gene family. As a way to deal with suspected cross-contamination and a sequencing artifact, a later analysis dropped approximately 590 nucleotide sequences that were highly shared and had low generation probability. For each public chain, a later analysis derived a clonal expansion index from normalized ranks of inferred template counts within each repertoire. In a later analysis, generation probabilities were computed using a VDJ recombination model fitted to out-of-frame rearrangements, and the results were checked against IGoR. A later analysis scored TCR-TCR, TCR-HLA and TCR-CMV co-occurrence with hypergeometric tests, applying a repertoire-size bias correction to TCR pairs. To estimate false discovery rates, a later analysis permuted the HLA or CMV assignments 20 times. In a later analysis, co-occurring TCRs were grouped using DBSCAN, and TCRdist sequence similarity was added for clustering within HLA-allele-positive subsets. Repertoires with fewer than 30,000 or more than 120,000 public chains, plus five repertoires with anomalous nucleotide sharing, were excluded from co-occurrence clustering. As stored in TCRdb, this immuneACCESS dataset retains in-frame rearrangements with V and J assigned. A fraction of the clones does not appear; measured against another copy, unresolved V genes explain less than half of the discrepancy, and the remainder lacks a known reason. For V, J and clone size, that table is used; D and trimming come from the DNA. Counted in this sample were about 200,000 clones; roughly 81% of them appeared once. 2% to 2.5% of the sample is in the top ten clones.

The clonotype was recovered from a woman between 25 and 40 years old in good health and CMV-seropositive. Sequencing was done on a sample of PBMCs.

The nucleotide sequence is given as TGTGCCAGCAGCGACCGGACAGTTGAGCAGTACTTC. Its translation reads: CASSDRTVEQYF. Recombination connected TRBV28 to TRBJ2-7, and TRBD1 may be the D gene, going by 6 matching bases. The germline V gene gives CDR1 as MDHEN and CDR2 as SYDVKM. The CDR3 has 12 amino acids, counting the end cysteine and phenylalanine. Only the CDR3 region is kept as DNA, spanning 36 bases read in frame from base 1. The trim is 6 bases for V and 7 bases for J, with a gap of 13 bases between the germline ends.